Listed below are T cell receptor beta chains from one sample, sequenced in a study of glioma-infiltrating T cells. One entry per CDR3 protein, called by TCRdb with MiXCR from the multiplex PCR reads. This table holds about 140,000 distinct CDR3 sequences, roughly two fifths found once. The sequenced sample was glioma tissue, nonneoplastic brain tissue, or PBMCs (not recorded which). The receptors come from a human donor with low-grade glioma or glioblastoma, undergoing nonglioma brain surgery, or in good health (not recorded which). CDR3s include the opening cysteine and the closing phenylalanine or tryptophan. Each record gives: J gene, V gene, CDR3 protein.

>TRBJ1-1|TRBV6-5
CASSLGGAQTEAFF
>TRBJ2-7|TRBV12-3/TRBV12-4
CASSHSRGGYEQYF
>TRBJ1-5|TRBV7-2
CASSLGQVSNQPQHF
>TRBJ1-1|TRBV20-1
CSAREGSGDRWAFF
>TRBJ1-2|TRBV20-1
CSARLGTAGYTF
>TRBJ2-5|TRBV2
CASSKRETQYF
>TRBJ2-4|TRBV20-1
CSAAAGLSKNIQYF
>TRBJ1-2|TRBV28
CASSLRDNRGYTF
>TRBJ2-5|TRBV7-2
CASSLSYSTQETQYF
>TRBJ2-1|TRBV14
CASSQISGHNDNEQFF
>TRBJ2-1|TRBV27
CASSVRLAENSYNEQFF
>TRBJ2-1|TRBV2
CASGEGWNEQFF
>TRBJ1-1|TRBV4-2
CASSQGFQGNTEAFF
>TRBJ1-1|TRBV5-1
CASSLTGTGAQAAEAFF
>TRBJ1-1|TRBV6-1
CASTFRPNTEAFF
>TRBJ1-1|TRBV7-2
CASSSDMNTEAFF
>TRBJ1-5|TRBV20-1
CSAREGSIDQPQHF
>TRBJ2-2|TRBV6-2/TRBV6-3
CASSYFRANTGELFF
>TRBJ2-2|TRBV6-6
CAILQTSGGAGELFF
>TRBJ2-7|TRBV2
CASTTPGGEQYF
>TRBJ2-5|TRBV20-1
CSASELQRGARDQYF
>TRBJ2-5|TRBV20-1
CTGAQETQYF
>TRBJ1-2|TRBV3-1
CASSRQDGYTF
>TRBJ2-3|TRBV15
CATSSGPRVADTQYF
>TRBJ1-3|TRBV7-2
CASSLPGAAGNTIYF
>TRBJ2-3|TRBV11-2
CASSLAGRLAGITDTQYF
>TRBJ2-3|TRBV5-1
CASSIDRSTDTQYF
>TRBJ2-3|TRBV20-1
CSASIESTDTQYF
>TRBJ1-1|TRBV11-2
CASSLGDRTNTEAFF
>TRBJ2-3|TRBV4-1
CASSQEGVIDMQYF
>TRBJ2-1|TRBV27
CASGTRLPYNEQFF
>TRBJ2-5|TRBV20-1
CSARTGDVTQYF
>TRBJ1-2|TRBV20-1
CSASTGGSYGYTF
>TRBJ1-1|TRBV20-1
CSARSGTGRTEAFF
>TRBJ1-2|TRBV3-1
CASSQDDARPYGYTF
>TRBJ1-4|TRBV12-3/TRBV12-4
CASTTGVEKLFF
>TRBJ2-3|TRBV6-5
CASSYLGKGTDTQYF
>TRBJ2-1|TRBV20-1
CSAKESSYNEQFF
>TRBJ2-3|TRBV29-1
CSVSKTGKLDTQYF
>TRBJ2-3|TRBV7-2
CASSLAGGTDTQYF
>TRBJ1-2|TRBV12-3/TRBV12-4
CASSLGNKVGYTF
>TRBJ2-5|TRBV7-2
CASSLDPGNQETQYF
>TRBJ2-2|TRBV6-1
CASTLAVTGELFF
>TRBJ1-1|TRBV7-9
CASSLAHPKDTEAFF
>TRBJ2-3|TRBV4-3
CASSHDLAGARGDTQYF